The 18 T cell receptor beta chains below come from one sample, sequenced in a study of Tregs in tolerant kidney transplant recipients. Related graft donors supplied nonmyeloablative bone marrow transplants, and mixed chimerism was transient. The protocol was immunoSEQ multiplex PCR, while the TCRdb copy is restricted to in-frame clones and leaves out a portion. Recorded for this sample: 25,000 to 40,000 clones. Sequenced here: CD4+ T cells from blood (PBMCs), sampled 24 months after the transplant. These receptors originate from a human patient who received a combined kidney and bone marrow transplant. The T cells may come from the graft donor.

Worth noting for this clone: The CDR3 end lies 3 residues beyond the end of the read and is filled in from the germline J gene. V and J are TRBV20-1 and TRBJ2-2; 9 nucleotides agree with TRBD2. With 5 bases clipped from V and 3 bases from J, the junction kept 10 bases outside the gene matches. This CDR3 has 16 amino acids. Germline values: CDR1 DFQATT, CDR2 SNEGSKA (reference sequence). Partial CDR3 DNA: TGCAGTGCTTGGCTGAGGGTAGCGGGAGACACCGGGGAG. As protein: CSAWLRVAGDTGE. The whole CDR3 is CSAWLRVAGDTGELFF.

In the case of this clone: With the read ending 3 residues before the CDR3 end, the germline J gene is used to fill in that end. J is TRBJ2-1 and V is TRBV5-1; weak D call: TRBD2 (6 bases). CDR1 SGHRS and CDR2 YFSETQ come from the germline V gene. V lost 1 base and J 2 bases, leaving 10 bases between the germline ends. The CDR3 consists of 15 residues. The DNA read from the CDR3 is TGCGCCAGCAGCTTGATTAGCGGACCCTACAATGAG. This gives the protein CASSLISGPYNE. The CDR3 in full is CASSLISGPYNEQFF.

As to this clone: The read stops 3 residues short of the end of the CDR3; the missing end is completed from the germline J gene. This chain connects TRBV20-1 to TRBJ2-7; D ambiguous. The CDR3 is 13 residues long. Trimming removed 0 bases at V and 6 bases at J, with 12 bases between. From germline, CDR1 is DFQATT and CDR2 SNEGSKA (reference sequence). CDR3 residues: CSARDLLPLEQYF. Partial CDR3 DNA: TGCAGTGCTAGAGATCTTCTTCCTCTCGAG.

Comment on this clone: Read data end 3 residues before the CDR3 end; the end is taken from the germline J gene. The chain recombines TRBV10-3 with TRBJ2-7, with 7 bases lining up with TRBD1. CDR1 and CDR2 from the germline V gene are ENHRY and SYGVKD. The CDR3 consists of 12 residues. The trim removed 10 bases at V and 0 bases at J, leaving 3 bases unmatched. The CDR3 sequence: CATWDSSYEQYF. Partial CDR3 DNA: TGTGCCACCTGGGACAGCTCCTACGAG.

As concerns this clone: The read stops 3 residues short of the end of the CDR3; the missing end is completed from the germline J gene. The chain has TRBV30 and TRBJ1-2, with 9 positions matching TRBD1. The V gene's germline CDR1 is GTSNPN and CDR2 SVGIG (reference sequence). Trimming cost V 7 bases and J 6 bases; bases outside gene matches: 12. The CDR3 length is 14 residues. The sequenced part of the CDR3 DNA is TGTGCCTCCCGATACAGGGGGCTAGGTCATGGC. The encoded protein is CASRYRGLGHG. The CDR3 as a whole reads CASRYRGLGHGYTF.

Comments on this clone: The read terminates 3 residues ahead of where the CDR3 ends, so the germline J gene completes it. This sequence joins TRBV30 and TRBJ1-1; the match to TRBD1 covers 7 bases. The CDR3 contains 13 residues. The V gene end was trimmed by 2 bases and the J gene end by 3 bases; junction bases not matched to a gene: 3. Per germline, CDR1 GTSNPN and CDR2 SVGIG (reference sequence). The covered CDR3 bases are TGTGCCTGGAGTTTTGGACAGGACACTGAA. Its translation: CAWSFGQDTE. The whole CDR3 sequence reads CAWSFGQDTEAFF.

Of note for this clone: With the read ending 3 residues before the CDR3 end, the germline J gene is used to fill in that end. The chain recombines TRBV18 with TRBJ2-7; TRBD2 is a possible D gene (7 bases). Germline assignment: CDR1 KGHSH and CDR2 LQKENI. This CDR3 has 15 amino acids. V lost 1 base, J lost 2 bases, and 12 bases lay in between. CDR3 DNA (partial): TGTGCCAGCTCACCACGAAGGGGGGGAACCTACGAG. Translated: CASSPRRGGTYE. The CDR3 in full is CASSPRRGGTYEQYF.

On this clone: Coverage ceases 3 residues before the CDR3 finishes, and the germline J gene fills in the end. This rearrangement joins TRBV7-9 to TRBJ2-5; the D gene is possibly TRBD1 (5 bases). Germline V gene data show CDR1 as SEHNR and CDR2 as FQNEAQ (reference sequence). This CDR3 comprises 14 residues. V was clipped by 0 bases and J by 4 bases, with 9 bases between them. The CDR3 bases that were read are TGTGCCAGCAGCTTAGCGACAGCTCGAGAGACC. Protein sequence: CASSLATARET. The complete CDR3 sequence is CASSLATARETQYF.

Incomplete CDR3 DNA: TGTGCCAGCAGTTACGAAACTCTTCCCAATCAGCCC. It translates to CASSYETLPNQP. In full, the CDR3 is CASSYETLPNQPQHF. The rearrangement links TRBV6-2 or TRBV6-3 to TRBJ1-5; no reliable D call. From the germline J gene comes the end of the CDR3, since the read stops 3 residues before it. The CDR3 is 15 residues long. Germline V gives CDR1 MNHEY, CDR2 SVGEGT. Trimming shortened V by 2 bases and J by 3 bases, and 11 bases separated the two germline ends.

Concerning this clone itself: The read terminates 3 residues ahead of where the CDR3 ends, so the germline J gene completes it. The chain is built from TRBV2 and TRBJ1-1, with TRBD1 as a possible D gene (5 bases). V was shortened by 3 bases and J by 1 base, with 9 bases between the two germline ends. The CDR3 has 14 residues. Germline-derived CDR1 and CDR2 are SNHLY and FYNNEI. CDR3: CASSEQGANTEAFF. The CDR3 bases that were read are TGTGCCAGCAGTGAGCAGGGCGCGAACACTGAA.

A remark on this clone: The missing CDR3 end, 3 residues past where the read stops, is filled in from the germline J gene. The chain joins TRBV5-6 to TRBJ2-3, with TRBD1 matching 12 bases. Trimming at V came to 7 bases and at J to 5 bases, leaving 8 bases not matched to a gene. Germline V gives CDR1 SGHDT, CDR2 YYEEEE. The CDR3 has 15 residues. Partial CDR3 DNA: TGTGCCAGCGTTGCCGGGACAGGGGGCCGAGATACG. This encodes CASVAGTGGRDT. From start to end, the CDR3 is CASVAGTGGRDTQYF. The whole variable domain, remainder taken from reference TRBV5-6 and TRBJ2-3, is DAGVTQSPTHLIKTRGQQVTLRCSPKSGHDTVSWYQQALGQGPQFIFQYYEEEERQRGNFPDRFSGHQFPNYSSELNVNALLLGDSALYLCASVAGTGGRDTQYFGPGTRLTVL.

About this clone itself: The missing CDR3 end, 3 residues past where the read stops, is filled in from the germline J gene. The rearrangement joins TRBV5-1 to TRBJ1-4; 8 bases agree with TRBD1. Germline loops: CDR1 SGHRS, CDR2 YFSETQ. V lost 1 base to trimming and J lost 8 bases; unmatched junction nucleotides: 13. CDR3 length: 17 amino acids. The CDR3 protein is CASSLHAKDRDFEKLFF. The sequenced CDR3 bases are TGCGCCAGCAGCTTGCATGCGAAGGACAGGGATTTCGAAAAA.

Of note for this clone: The read is 3 residues too short to cover the CDR3 end, so that end is filled in from the germline J gene. This chain joins TRBV19 and TRBJ2-4; D is perhaps TRBD2 (5 bases). Trimming cost V 4 bases and J 1 base, with 17 bases left between them. Germline-derived CDR1 and CDR2 are LNHDA and SQIVND (reference sequence). CDR3 size: 17 residues. Incomplete CDR3 DNA: TGTGCCAGTAGTAATGGCCGGGGATGGCAGGCCAAAAACATT. Protein product: CASSNGRGWQAKNI. Given in full, the CDR3 is CASSNGRGWQAKNIQYF. Combining the CDR3 with reference TRBV19 and TRBJ2-4 gives the whole variable domain DGGITQSPKYLFRKEGQNVTLSCEQNLNHDAMYWYRQDPGQGLRLIYYSQIVNDFQKGDIAEGYSVSREKKESFPLTVTSAQKNPTAFYLCASSNGRGWQAKNIQYFGAGTRLSVL.

As to this clone: The CDR3 end lies 3 residues beyond the end of the read and is filled in from the germline J gene. The genes are TRBV30 and TRBJ1-2; 9 positions agree with TRBD1. Trimming cost V 4 bases and J 2 bases; bases outside gene matches: 8. From germline, CDR1 is GTSNPN and CDR2 SVGIG (reference sequence). The CDR3 covers 15 residues. The CDR3 DNA, read in part, is TGTGCCTGGACGCCGTTGGGACAGGGAAACTATGGC. Translating gives CAWTPLGQGNYG. The entire CDR3 reads CAWTPLGQGNYGYTF.

Concerning this clone: From the germline J gene comes the end of the CDR3, since the read stops 3 residues before it. J is TRBJ1-4 and V is TRBV7-2, with 9 bases aligning to TRBD1. The ends lost 4 bases at V and 6 bases at J; junction bases unmatched: 6. Germline V lookup: CDR1 SGHTA, CDR2 FQGNSA. This CDR3 comprises 15 residues. The CDR3 spells CASSSDRGSYEKLFF. CDR3 bases read: TGTGCCAGCAGCTCCGACAGGGGGTCCTATGAAAAA.

As to this clone: The CDR3 goes on 3 residues after the read ends, and that part is filled in from the germline J gene. The rearrangement joins TRBV30 to TRBJ2-5; D may be TRBD2 (6 bases). This CDR3 has 15 residues. Germline values: CDR1 GTSNPN, CDR2 SVGIG (reference sequence). Trimming shortened V by 3 bases and J by 2 bases, and 16 bases separated the two germline ends. The covered CDR3 bases are TGTGCCTGGAGCCTTAGCGGCTCCTCTCAAGAGACC. This translates into CAWSLSGSSQET. The CDR3 reads in full as CAWSLSGSSQETQYF.

On this clone: The missing CDR3 end, 3 residues past where the read stops, is filled in from the germline J gene. V is TRBV24-1 and J is TRBJ2-3; 8 bases agree with TRBD2. There are 14 residues in the CDR3. Trimming took 9 bases from V and 2 from J; bases not matched to a gene: 6. CDR1 is KGHDR and CDR2 is SFDVKD in the germline V gene. This CDR3 is CATSSGGDTDTQYF. The sequenced part of the CDR3 DNA is TGTGCCACCTCTTCGGGGGGGGACACAGATACG.

Concerning this clone: The read is 3 residues too short to cover the CDR3 end, so that end is filled in from the germline J gene. This rearrangement joins TRBV6-4 to TRBJ1-2; D not certain. The germline V gene has CDR1 MRHNA and CDR2 SNTAGT. CDR3 size: 11 residues. Trimming stripped 3 bases from V and 7 bases from J, with 6 bases between. CDR3 region: CASSEGFGYTF. The DNA read from the CDR3 is TGTGCCAGCAGTGAAGGGTTTGGC.